The 8 T cell receptor beta chains given below trace back to one sample, sequenced in a study of T cell responses to AZD1222 COVID-19 vaccine. Clones were sequenced by immunoSEQ multiplex PCR, and TCRdb holds only the in-frame ones, with some missing. Among 75,000 to 95,000 clones listed, more than 70% were seen once. The sequencing used peripheral blood, collected 28 days after the second AZD1222 dose. The receptor set was obtained from an adult who received the AZD1222 COVID-19 vaccine.

This clone was detected only once. This chain uses TRBV15 with TRBJ1-5, with 8 bases that match TRBD1. The CDR3 covers 18 residues. Looked up from germline, CDR1 is LNHNV and CDR2 is YYDKDF (reference sequence). V trimming: 0 bases; J trimming: 0 bases; junction bases outside the gene matches: 7. The CDR3 DNA is TGTGCCACCAGCAGAGACCCCGGACAGGGCTATAGCAATCAGCCCCAGCATTTT. It is translated as CATSRDPGQGYSNQPQHF. Variable domain in full (rest from reference TRBV15 and TRBJ1-5): DAMVIQNPRYQVTQFGKPVTLSCSQTLNHNVMYWYQQKSSQAPKLLFHYYDKDFNNEADTPDNFQSRRPNTSFCFLDIRSPGLGDTAMYLCATSRDPGQGYSNQPQHFGDGTRLSIL.

In its sample, this clone was seen once. This rearrangement joins TRBV7-8 to TRBJ1-3; D remains unclear. V dropped 1 base and J dropped 2 bases, with 6 bases sitting between them. This CDR3 is built from 14 residues. Per the germline V gene, CDR1 is SGHVS and CDR2 is FQNEAQ. CDR3 bases: TGTGCCAGCAGCTTAGATTCAACTGGAAACACCATATATTTT. It translates to CASSLDSTGNTIYF.

V is TRBV5-8 and J is TRBJ2-5; a possible D gene is TRBD1 (7 bases). This CDR3 region has 17 residues. Looked up from germline, CDR1 is SGHTS and CDR2 is YDEGEE. The ends were cut back, 1 base at V and 1 base at J, with 17 bases in the middle. CDR3 in DNA: TGTGCCAGCAGCTTGACAGGGGCCGGGGGCTTCCAAGAGACCCAGTACTTC. This codes for CASSLTGAGGFQETQYF.

This rearrangement joins TRBV18 to TRBJ2-2; D possibly corresponds to TRBD2 (5 bases). Germline lookup yields CDR1 KGHSH and CDR2 LQKENI. CDR3 length equals 16 residues. V was cut by 6 bases and J by 5 bases, with 19 bases left in between. For the CDR3, the DNA is TGTGCCAGCTCGCCTGAGGGCAGGTGGAGAACCGGGGAGCTGTTTTTT. It yields the protein CASSPEGRWRTGELFF.

V is TRBV11-2 and J is TRBJ2-5; D could derive from TRBD1 or TRBD2 (5 bases each). V lost 5 bases and J lost 5, with 12 bases in between. CDR3 length: 13 residues. CDR1 and CDR2 (germline): SGHAT, FQNNGV. The CDR3 here is CASSLGPLETQYF. The CDR3 region has the DNA TGTGCCAGCAGCCTGGGACCCCTGGAGACCCAGTACTTC. Full variable domain (rest looked up from reference TRBV11-2 and TRBJ2-5): EAGVAQSPRYKIIEKRQSVAFWCNPISGHATLYWYQQILGQGPKLLIQFQNNGVVDDSQLPKDRFSAERLKGVDSTLKIQPAKLEDSAVYLCASSLGPLETQYFGPGTRLLVL.

The chain is built from TRBV27 and TRBJ2-5; D may be TRBD1 (5 bases). CDR3 length: 14 residues. Trimming took off 3 bases at V and 5 bases at J, with 13 bases between the two ends. The germline V gene encodes CDR1 MNHEY and CDR2 SMNVEV (reference sequence). In DNA, the CDR3 is TGTGCCAGCAGTTTTCGGCAGGGTGGGGAGACCCAGTACTTC. Encoded protein: CASSFRQGGETQYF.

The chain is built from TRBV19 and TRBJ2-5; D is uncertain. Germline lookup yields CDR1 LNHDA and CDR2 SQIVND (reference sequence). The CDR3 covers 12 residues. The V end lost 4 bases, the J end lost 4 bases, and 7 bases lay between the germline ends. Here the CDR3 reads CASSKGRETQYF. CDR3 sequence (DNA): TGTGCCAGTAGTAAGGGCAGAGAGACCCAGTACTTC.

The gene calls are TRBV7-3 and TRBJ2-3; D not resolved. This CDR3 has 13 amino acids. V lost 1 base and J lost 6, with 8 bases in between. CDR1 is SGHTA and CDR2 is FQGTGA in the germline V gene. CDR3 in amino acids: CASSLMGSDTQYF. As DNA, the CDR3 is TGTGCCAGCAGCTTAATGGGATCCGATACGCAGTATTTT.